This TCR beta chain was found in a study of sequential checkpoint blockade in melanoma. There are a few counts of this clone. This CDR3 spans 14 amino acids. The V and J ends lost 5 bases and 6 bases, in that order; junction bases with no gene match: 9. CDR1 GTSNPN and CDR2 SVGIG come from the germline V gene (reference sequence). Libraries were prepared by immunoSEQ multiplex PCR; TCRdb keeps only in-frame clonotypes and omits some of them. This sample has 6,500 to 8,000 clones, with about 25% found just once. Treatment here: randomized to nivolumab then ipilimumab (arm A) or the reverse (arm B). The sequence was collected from a human donor with melanoma. The rearrangement links TRBV30 to TRBJ1-4, with TRBD1 matching 7 bases. This sample comprised tumor tissue (inferred from file names), obtained from a patient given nivolumab and ipilimumab in sequence. CDR3 sequence reads: CAWGPGQPHEKLFF. The CDR3 region has the DNA TGTGCCTGGGGCCCGGGACAGCCTCATGAAAAACTGTTTTTT. The variable domain in full, completed from reference TRBV30 and TRBJ1-4, reads SQTIHQWPATLVQPVGSPLSLECTVEGTSNPNLYWYRQAAGRGLQLLFYSVGIGQISSEVPQNLSASRPQDRQFILSSKKLLLSDSGFYLCAWGPGQPHEKLFFGSGTQLSVL.